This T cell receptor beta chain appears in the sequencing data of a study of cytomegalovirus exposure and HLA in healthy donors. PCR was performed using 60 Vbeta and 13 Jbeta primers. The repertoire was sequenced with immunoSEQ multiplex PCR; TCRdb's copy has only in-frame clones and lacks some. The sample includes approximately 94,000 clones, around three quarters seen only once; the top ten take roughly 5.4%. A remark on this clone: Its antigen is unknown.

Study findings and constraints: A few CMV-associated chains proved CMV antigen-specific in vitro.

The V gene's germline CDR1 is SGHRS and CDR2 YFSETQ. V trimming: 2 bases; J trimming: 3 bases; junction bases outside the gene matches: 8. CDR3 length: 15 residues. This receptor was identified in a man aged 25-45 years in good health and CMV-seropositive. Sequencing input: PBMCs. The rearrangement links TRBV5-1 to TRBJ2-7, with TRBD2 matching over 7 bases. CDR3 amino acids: CASSFRGGFSYEQYF. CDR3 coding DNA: TGCGCCAGCAGCTTTCGGGGAGGGTTTAGCTACGAGCAGTACTTC.